These 31 T cell receptor delta chains share one sample of origin, sequenced in a study of gamma-delta T cells after stem cell transplantation. TCRdb called clones anew from the RT-PCR reads with CATT. The sample lists about 2,200 delta-chain clones; approximately 3% were seen once. The source material was gamma-delta T cells. The receptors stem from a human donor. It is not recorded whose cells these are; they may come from a transplant donor.

This clone came up a few times. A clone one base away is much larger, so this may be a read error. The gene calls are TRDV1 and TRDJ1; 10 bases match TRDD3. The CDR3 covers 18 residues. The J segment lost 6 bases and the V segment lost 0 bases, leaving 13 bases of the junction unmatched. Germline CDR1 and CDR2: TSWWSYY and QGS. The CDR3 sequence is CALGELEWGILTVNKLIF. The CDR3 DNA sequence: TGTGCTCTTGGGGAACTCGAATGGGGGATACTCACGGTCAATAAACTCATCTTT.

Relative to its sample, this clone is large. Different DNA sequences within this sample yield the same CDR3. The J gene is TRDJ1, the V gene TRDV1, with D uncertain. Germline CDR1 TSWWSYY, CDR2 QGS. V lost 3 bases, J lost 0 bases, and 32 bases lay in between. The CDR3 totals 22 residues. The CDR3 protein is CALGDLRLVWFDTPDYTDKLIF. DNA for the CDR3: TGTGCTCTTGGGGACTTACGGCTGGTTTGGTTTGACACTCCCGACTACACCGATAAACTCATCTTT.

This clone showed up just a few times. A far larger clone lies a single base away; this is likely a read error. Other DNA sequences in this specimen translate into the identical CDR3. The chain employs TRDV2 and TRDJ1, with a tentative D call TRDD3 (5 bases). This CDR3 has 17 amino acids. Germline lookup yields CDR1 GEAIGNYY and CDR2 EKD. DNA of the CDR3: TGTGCCTGTGACAATCTACTCGGCGAGGGGGGGGCCGACAAACTCATCTTT. Amino acid sequence: CACDNLLGEGGADKLIF.

Comment on this clone: The protein given in TCRdb and the translation of the DNA differ at residue 10, and the sequence presented here derives from the DNA. This rearrangement joins TRDV2 to TRDJ3; 10 nucleotides align to TRDD3. The germline gives CDR1 GEAIGNYY, CDR2 EKD. The V segment lost 3 bases and the J segment 0 bases; nucleotides outside the gene matches: 16. The CDR3 runs to 22 residues. For the CDR3, the DNA is TGTGCCTGTGACGGCAGTACTGGGGGATGCGCGTCTAGCTCCTGGGACACCCGACAGATGTTTTTC. This translates into CACDGSTGGCASSSWDTRQMFF.

Worth noting for this clone: TCRdb attributes to this sequence the protein of a much larger clone, which differs from the DNA translation at residue 16; a read error is likely, and the protein displayed is translated from the DNA. The chain carries TRDV2 and TRDJ1, with TRDD3 matching over 11 bases. The CDR3 runs 18 residues. CDR1 is GEAIGNYY, CDR2 EKD, per germline. As DNA, the CDR3 is TGTGCCTGTGACACGATACTGGGGGATAGAGGGTACACCGATAAACCCATCTTT. It encodes CACDTILGDRGYTDKPIF.

This clone was seen a handful of times. The rearrangement joins TRDV2 to TRDJ1, with 10 bases aligning to TRDD3. This CDR3 region has 11 residues. J gave up 12 bases and V 2 bases, and 2 bases lay outside the gene matches. Per germline, CDR1 GEAIGNYY and CDR2 EKD. This CDR3 reads CACDMGDTVIF. CDR3 coding DNA: TGTGCCTGTGACATGGGGGATACCGTCATCTTT.

This clone was counted only a few times. The protein given by TCRdb reflects a much larger clone and differs at residue 8 from this DNA's translation, likely from a read error; the protein shown is the DNA's translation. V and J are TRDV2 and TRDJ1; 7 bases agree with TRDD3. The J segment lost 2 bases and the V segment lost 1 base, leaving 3 bases of the junction unmatched. Looked up from germline, CDR1 is GEAIGNYY and CDR2 is EKD. The CDR3 runs 14 residues. The CDR3 sequence: CACDTMGETDKLIF. As DNA, the CDR3 is TGTGCCTGTGACACGATGGGGGAGACCGATAAACTCATCTTT.

This clone is judged medium-sized (0.01 to 0.1%). The sample contains more than one DNA sequence encoding this CDR3. This chain joins TRDV2 and TRDJ1, with D hard to call. V lost 0 bases and J 1 base, leaving 14 bases between the germline ends. Germline values: CDR1 GEAIGNYY, CDR2 EKD. This CDR3 has 16 residues. The CDR3 DNA is TGTGCCTGTGACACCGTCGGGAGGTCGACCACCGATAAACTCATCTTT. Translating gives CACDTVGRSTTDKLIF.

As to this clone: Translating this DNA gives a protein that differs at residue 11 from the TCRdb one, which belongs to a much larger clone; a read error is likely, and the protein shown is this translation. The J gene is TRDJ1, the V gene TRDV2; tentative D call: TRDD3 (5 bases). The germline V gene encodes CDR1 GEAIGNYY and CDR2 EKD. The CDR3 extends over 13 amino acids. The chain's CDR3 is CACDGLGDDKFIF. The CDR3 coding sequence is TGTGCCTGTGACGGTCTCGGGGACGATAAATTCATCTTT.

This clone turned up a few times. A far bigger clonotype differs at one base, so this is likely a read error. Other DNA sequences in this sample translate to the same CDR3. The chain carries TRDV2 and TRDJ2; 13 positions agree with TRDD3. The CDR3 sequence is 17 residues long. Germline V gene lookup returns CDR1 GEAIGNYY and CDR2 EKD. V shed 0 bases and J 6 bases; nucleotides not matched to a gene: 6. The CDR3 sequence is CACDTLTGGYGAAQLFF. The CDR3 DNA follows: TGTGCCTGTGACACCCTCACTGGGGGATACGGTGCAGCACAACTCTTCTTT.

Judged by abundance, this clone is medium-sized (0.01 to 0.1%). The chain combines TRDV2 with TRDJ1, with a possible D match to TRDD2 (5 bases). With 3 bases removed from V and 3 bases from J, the gap between germline ends came to 28 bases. Per germline, CDR1 GEAIGNYY and CDR2 EKD. This CDR3 spans 19 amino acids. CDR3 nucleotide sequence: TGTGCCTGTGACCCGATCGCCTACGGTGGAAGTACTGTATCCGATAAACTCATCTTT. Amino acid sequence: CACDPIAYGGSTVSDKLIF.

Turning to this clone: The TCRdb record carries a much larger clone's protein, which differs from this DNA's translation at residue 17; a read error is the likely cause, and the protein listed here is the DNA translation. This chain links TRDV2 with TRDJ1; 10 bases match TRDD3. The length of the CDR3 is 18 residues. Germline V gene data show CDR1 as GEAIGNYY and CDR2 as EKD. The CDR3 sequence is CACDTLYTGGSYTDKLTF. The DNA for the CDR3 is TGTGCCTGTGACACCCTCTATACTGGGGGATCCTACACCGATAAACTCACCTTT.

This chain uses TRDV1 with TRDJ1; 12 bases line up with TRDD3. J lost 4 bases, V lost 0 bases, and 12 bases had no gene match. The CDR3 consists of 19 residues. Germline V gives CDR1 TSWWSYY, CDR2 QGS. The CDR3 protein is CALGELKRLGDTGDDKLIF. CDR3 in DNA: TGTGCTCTTGGGGAACTTAAACGCCTGGGGGATACGGGGGACGATAAACTCATCTTT.

This clone is categorized as medium-sized. V is TRDV2 and J is TRDJ1, with 10 bases lining up with TRDD3. Per the germline V gene, CDR1 is GEAIGNYY and CDR2 is EKD. The CDR3 is made up of 17 amino acids. The V segment lost 3 bases and the J segment 5 bases; nucleotides outside the gene matches: 14. The CDR3 is CACDPVLGDPKGDKLIF. The CDR3 nucleotides are TGTGCCTGTGACCCTGTACTGGGGGATCCGAAGGGGGATAAACTCATCTTT.

The sample holds a few counts of this clone. A read error likely explains this, since a far larger clone differs by one base. This chain links TRDV2 with TRDJ1, with a weak D call TRDD3 (6 bases). The CDR3 extends over 13 amino acids. V was shortened by 3 bases and J by 6 bases, with 13 bases between the two germline ends. CDR1 is GEAIGNYY and CDR2 is EKD in the germline V gene. The CDR3 nucleotides read TGTGCCTGTGACGGTCCTGGGGAAAATAAACTCATCTTT. Its protein product is CACDGPGENKLIF.

Turning to this clone: For this DNA, TCRdb reports the protein of a much larger clone, which diverges at residue 4, most likely from a read error; the protein presented here is translated directly from the DNA. The genes are TRDV2 and TRDJ1; no clear D. The CDR3 has 15 amino acids. The V gene's germline CDR1 is GEAIGNYY and CDR2 EKD. CDR3 amino acids: CACGTLQGYTDKLIF. The CDR3 nucleotides read TGTGCCTGTGGCACCCTCCAAGGGTACACCGATAAACTCATCTTT.

Worth noting for this clone: Being one base from a much bigger clone, this may be a read error. Other DNA sequences in the sample encode the same CDR3. The chain carries TRDV2 and TRDJ1; TRDD3 aligns across 12 bases. CDR3 size: 19 residues. From germline, CDR1 is GEAIGNYY and CDR2 EKD. V dropped 3 bases and J dropped 0; count of bases not matched to a gene: 13. The CDR3 region is CACDPVLGDTRRNTDKLIF. The CDR3 nucleotides are TGTGCCTGTGACCCCGTACTGGGGGATACACGGAGAAACACCGATAAACTCATCTTT.

A note on this clone: A far bigger clonotype differs at one base, so this is likely a read error. The sample has other DNA sequences that encode this CDR3 too. V gene TRDV2 combines with J gene TRDJ1; D not resolved. The length of the CDR3 is 15 residues. Germline V gives CDR1 GEAIGNYY, CDR2 EKD. With 1 base removed from V and 4 bases from J, the gap between germline ends came to 15 bases. The CDR3: CACDTLYSAGDKLIF. CDR3 sequence (DNA): TGTGCCTGTGACACGCTGTACTCAGCCGGCGATAAACTCATCTTT.

This clone turned up a few times. The germline gene is not matched at one end of the junction; a read error may be the cause. J is TRDJ3 and V is TRDV2; 7 nucleotides match TRDD3. The CDR3 runs to 25 residues. From germline, CDR1 is GEAIGNYY and CDR2 EKD. CDR3 in DNA: TGTGCCCGTGACACCATGAGTGGATGGGGGACCCCGTTTCGTTTATCGTCCTGGGACACCCGACAGATGTTTTTC. Translated, it gives CARDTMSGWGTPFRLSSWDTRQMFF.

This clone was detected a few times. The protein TCRdb gives is from a much larger clone and does not agree with this DNA's translation at residue 11, likely a read error; the protein shown here comes from the DNA. The V and J genes are TRDV2 and TRDJ1, with 10 bases lining up with TRDD3. From germline, CDR1 is GEAIGNYY and CDR2 EKD. The CDR3 contains 16 residues. The junction had 9 bases not matched to a gene; V was cut back by 3 bases and J by 3 bases. The CDR3: CACDDLLGDASDKLIF. DNA of the CDR3: TGTGCCTGTGACGACCTACTGGGGGATGCCTCCGATAAACTCATCTTT.

Notes on this clone: A much larger clonotype is one base distant, so this may be a read error. This sample includes further DNA sequences coding for the same CDR3. This sequence joins TRDV2 and TRDJ1; TRDD3 aligns across 7 bases. Looked up from germline, CDR1 is GEAIGNYY and CDR2 is EKD. The CDR3 totals 15 residues. V lost 3 bases, J lost 0 bases, and 6 bases stayed unmatched. CDR3 sequence reads: CACDPLLGYTDKLIF. CDR3 DNA: TGTGCCTGTGACCCCCTACTGGGGTACACCGATAAACTCATCTTT.

A word on this clone: TCRdb's protein for this DNA is that of a much larger clone and differs from the translation at residue 13, likely a read error; the protein shown is the DNA translation. The chain has TRDV2 and TRDJ1; 9 bases line up with TRDD3. CDR1 and CDR2 (germline): GEAIGNYY, EKD. This CDR3 comprises 15 residues. This chain's CDR3 is CACDAVTGGRDKPIF. Here the CDR3 DNA reads TGTGCCTGTGACGCGGTCACTGGGGGACGCGATAAACCCATCTTT.

This clone has only a few counts. A much bigger clone sits one base away, suggesting this may be a read error. The sample contains more than one DNA sequence encoding this CDR3. The chain employs TRDV2 and TRDJ1; 13 nucleotides line up with TRDD3. The CDR3 sequence is 18 residues long. Germline values: CDR1 GEAIGNYY, CDR2 EKD. This chain's CDR3 is CACDTVLGDTLYTDKLIF. The DNA of the CDR3 is TGTGCCTGTGACACCGTACTGGGGGATACGTTGTACACCGATAAACTCATCTTC.

This clone has only a few counts. Since a much larger clone is just one base distant, this may be a read error. Distinct nucleotide sequences in the sample also encode this CDR3. The chain uses TRDV2 and TRDJ3; the D gene is possibly TRDD3 (5 bases). Germline CDR1 GEAIGNYY, CDR2 EKD. The CDR3 length is 18 residues. The CDR3 nucleotides are TGTGCCTGTGACACCGGAGGGGCATACTCCTGGGACACCCGGCAGATGTTTTTC. The encoded protein is CACDTGGAYSWDTRQMFF.

This clone has just a few counts. A far larger clone is just one base off, so this is likely a read error. The same CDR3 arises from other DNA sequences in this sample as well. The chain joins TRDV2 to TRDJ1; 8 bases map to TRDD3. The germline V gene has CDR1 GEAIGNYY and CDR2 EKD. The CDR3 consists of 16 residues. V was pared by 4 bases and J by 3 bases, with 12 bases of the junction left unmatched. CDR3 region: CACELLGATGPDKLIF. Written as DNA, the CDR3 is TGTGCCTGTGAGTTACTGGGGGCCACAGGGCCCGATAAACTCATCTTT.

To note about this clone: This could be a read error, since a much larger clone is one nucleotide away. The chain recombines TRDV1 with TRDJ1; D could derive from TRDD2 or TRDD3 (7 bases each). The CDR3 runs to 29 residues. The V end lost 0 bases, the J end lost 0 bases, and 50 bases lay between the germline ends. In germline, CDR1 is TSWWSYY, CDR2 QGS. CDR3 residues: CALGELGFFLRPPGGWMEVGTSYTDKLIF. In DNA, the CDR3 is TGTGCTCTTGGGGAACTGGGTTTCTTCCTAAGGCCGCCTGGGGGCTGGATGGAAGTAGGTACTTCCTACACCGATAAACTCATCTTT.

A word on this clone: The TCRdb record carries a much larger clone's protein, which differs from this DNA's translation at residue 4; a read error is the likely cause, and the protein listed here is the DNA translation. The chain uses TRDV2 and TRDJ1; 10 nucleotides line up with TRDD3. The CDR3 covers 18 residues. Germline CDR1 is GEAIGNYY and CDR2 is EKD. V shed 5 bases, J shed 0 bases, and the junction held 14 bases outside the gene matches. In DNA form, the CDR3 reads TGTGCCTGTGGCCCAGTGTCTGGGGGATATGGGTACACCGATAAACTCATCTTT. Protein: CACGPVSGGYGYTDKLIF.

Only a few counts were recorded for this clone. The V call is TRDV1, the J call TRDJ1; 7 nucleotides agree with TRDD3. Losses at the gene ends were 0 bases for V and 0 bases for J; bases not matched to a gene: 19. This CDR3 region has 21 residues. Looked up from germline, CDR1 is TSWWSYY and CDR2 is QGS. The chain's CDR3 is CALGELVFRSLAGGYTDKLIF. CDR3 bases: TGTGCTCTTGGGGAACTAGTTTTCCGTAGCCTGGCTGGGGGCTACACCGATAAACTCATCTTT.

By proportion, this clone is medium-sized. This chain uses TRDV2 with TRDJ1, with a weak D call TRDD3 (6 bases). V lost 3 bases and J 1 base, leaving 14 bases between the germline ends. The germline V gene encodes CDR1 GEAIGNYY and CDR2 EKD. The CDR3 runs to 15 residues. DNA for the CDR3: TGTGCCTGTGACTTCGTCGGGGGGACCACCGATAAACTCATCTTT. This codes for CACDFVGGTTDKLIF.

This clone was seen a few times. This likely traces to a read error, being one base from a far larger clone. This rearrangement joins TRDV2 to TRDJ1; D ambiguous. The CDR3 totals 15 residues. Looked up from germline, CDR1 is GEAIGNYY and CDR2 is EKD. The CDR3: CARDTLYSAGDKLIF. CDR3 bases: TGTGCCCGTGACACGTTGTACTCAGCCGGCGATAAACTCATCTTT.

In its sample, this clone is medium-sized. Other nucleotide sequences from this sample produce the same CDR3. The J gene is TRDJ1, the V gene TRDV1, with 9 nucleotides matching TRDD3. The CDR3 is made up of 24 amino acids. CDR1 and CDR2 from the germline V gene are TSWWSYY and QGS. Unmatched junction bases numbered 31, after V lost 5 bases and J lost 0 bases. In nucleotides, the CDR3 is TGTGCTCTTGGGTATTGCGGGACCTCACTTGTACTGGGGGAACGGCCCCAGTACACCGATAAACTCATCTTT. It translates to CALGYCGTSLVLGERPQYTDKLIF.